This T cell receptor beta chain was sequenced during a study of shared clonotypes between healthy human individuals. In its sample, this clone was seen a few times. Losses at the gene ends were 6 bases for V and 3 bases for J; bases not matched to a gene: 5. CDR1 ENHRY and CDR2 SYGVKD come from the germline V gene. This CDR3 has 14 residues. Sequencing of unsorted PBMC DNA was carried out using ten immunoSEQ deep assay plates. The repertoire was sequenced with immunoSEQ multiplex PCR; TCRdb's copy has only in-frame clones and lacks some. The sample holds about 480,000 clones, about 80% seen once. The chain employs TRBV10-3 and TRBJ2-7; 10 bases map to TRBD1. This clonotype was sampled from a middle-aged woman in good health. Some clones in this sample may be carry-over from other donors' samples. Material: PBMCs. The CDR3 sequence: CAIRGDRGDYEQYF. In DNA, the CDR3 is TGTGCCATCAGGGGGGACAGGGGAGACTACGAGCAGTACTTC.